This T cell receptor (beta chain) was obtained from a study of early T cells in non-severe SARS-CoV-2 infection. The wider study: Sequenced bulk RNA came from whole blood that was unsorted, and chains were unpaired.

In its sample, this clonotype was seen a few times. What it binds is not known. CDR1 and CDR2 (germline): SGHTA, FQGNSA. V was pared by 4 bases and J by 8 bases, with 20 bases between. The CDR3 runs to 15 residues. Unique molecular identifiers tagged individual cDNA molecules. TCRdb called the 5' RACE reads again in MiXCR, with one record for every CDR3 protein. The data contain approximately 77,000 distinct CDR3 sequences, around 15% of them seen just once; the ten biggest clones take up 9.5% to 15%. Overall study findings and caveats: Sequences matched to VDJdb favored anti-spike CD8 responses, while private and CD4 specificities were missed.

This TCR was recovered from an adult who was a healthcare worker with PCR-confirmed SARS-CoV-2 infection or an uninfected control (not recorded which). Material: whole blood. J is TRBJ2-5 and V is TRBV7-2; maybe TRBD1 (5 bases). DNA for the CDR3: TGTGCCAGCAGCTCCCGACAGACCCACAAGAGAACCCAGTACTTC. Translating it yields CASSSRQTHKRTQYF.